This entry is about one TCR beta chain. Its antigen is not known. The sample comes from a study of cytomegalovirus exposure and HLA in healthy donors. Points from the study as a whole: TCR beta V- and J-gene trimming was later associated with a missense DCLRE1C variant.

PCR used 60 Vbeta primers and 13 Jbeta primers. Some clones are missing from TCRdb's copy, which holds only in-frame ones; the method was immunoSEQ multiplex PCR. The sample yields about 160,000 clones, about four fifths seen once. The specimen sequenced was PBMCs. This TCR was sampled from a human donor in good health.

The CDR3 DNA follows: TGTGCCAGCAGCTTCCCCTTCCCCGCGATGACAGTCCAACCCACGGGCTACACCTTC. Its translation: CASSFPFPAMTVQPTGYTF. The chain couples TRBV7-9 to TRBJ1-2, with D maybe TRBD1 (5 bases). The CDR3 has 19 residues. V lost 3 bases and J 8 bases, leaving 31 bases between the germline ends. Germline V gene lookup returns CDR1 SEHNR and CDR2 FQNEAQ (reference sequence).